This record looks at one TCR beta chain sequence and its context. Its matching antigen is unknown. This sample was included in a study of response to subunit inactivated influenza vaccine. Notes on the study in general: The authors put forward the suggestion that each seasonal influenza vaccination may bring in only a limited number of new T cells.

A single record per CDR3 protein comes from TCRdb applying MiXCR to the RT-PCR reads. The sample lists over 800,000 distinct CDR3 sequences; roughly 20% were seen once. The junction had 5 bases not matched to a gene; V was cut back by 1 base and J by 5 bases. Germline CDR1 reads DFQATT; CDR2 reads SNEGSKA (reference sequence). This CDR3 region has 14 residues. The chain joins TRBV20-1 to TRBJ2-5, with 9 bases matching TRBD1. This TCR was recovered from a man aged 50 to 60 who received an inactivated influenza vaccine. Sequencing was performed on PBMCs from blood, taken around 5 days after vaccination. Here the CDR3 reads CSARGGQGTETQYF. Here the CDR3 DNA reads TGCAGTGCTAGAGGGGGACAGGGTACCGAGACCCAGTACTTC.